The 8 T cell receptor beta chains below all came from one sample that was sequenced in a study of blood T cell repertoires in COVID-19. Produced via immunoSEQ multiplex PCR; TCRdb's table is partial and in-frame only. The table records 300,000 or so clones, roughly 84% of them present only once. Sequencing used PBMCs or T cells enriched from blood (not recorded which). The receptor source for this set is a woman in her twenties or thirties who had recovered from COVID-19.

This clone was recorded a few times. The chain is built from TRBV19 and TRBJ1-4, with 9 bases that match TRBD1. Losses at the gene ends were 6 bases for V and 8 bases for J; bases not matched to a gene: 10. The CDR3 length is 15 residues. Germline V gene lookup returns CDR1 LNHDA and CDR2 SQIVND (reference sequence). The CDR3, as DNA: TGTGCCAGTAGCAAAGGGACAGGGTCATGGGAAAAACTGTTTTTT. Translated, it gives CASSKGTGSWEKLFF. The whole variable domain, remainder taken from reference TRBV19 and TRBJ1-4, is DGGITQSPKYLFRKEGQNVTLSCEQNLNHDAMYWYRQDPGQGLRLIYYSQIVNDFQKGDIAEGYSVSREKKESFPLTVTSAQKNPTAFYLCASSKGTGSWEKLFFGSGTQLSVL.

V usage is TRBV6-5 and J usage is TRBJ1-5; 8 bases fit TRBD1. CDR3 size: 15 residues. The V gene's germline CDR1 is MNHEY and CDR2 SVGAGI. With 6 bases clipped from V and 6 bases from J, the junction kept 10 bases outside the gene matches. In DNA form, the CDR3 reads TGTGCCAGCAGCGCCATAGACAGGGGAGGTCAGCCCCAGCATTTT. This gives the protein CASSAIDRGGQPQHF.

The CDR3 DNA reads as TGTGCCAGCAGTGTAATCCTAGCTGGCACCGGGGAGCTGTTTTTT. Translating gives CASSVILAGTGELFF. The rearrangement uses TRBV2 and TRBJ2-2; TRBD2 might be the D (5 bases). Looked up from germline, CDR1 is SNHLY and CDR2 is FYNNEI. Trimming pared 4 bases from V and 4 bases from J, leaving 13 bases between. CDR3 size: 15 residues.

This rearrangement joins TRBV5-1 to TRBJ2-7; 9 bases map to TRBD1. Trimming cost V 6 bases and J 5 bases; bases outside gene matches: 9. Germline CDR1 and CDR2: SGHRS and YFSETQ. The CDR3 contains 14 residues. CDR3 in amino acids: CASTPGQGFDEQYF. The CDR3 DNA reads as TGCGCCAGCACCCCGGGACAGGGCTTTGACGAGCAGTACTTC.

This rearrangement joins TRBV7-9 to TRBJ2-7; D remains unclear. V lost 0 bases to trimming and J lost 2 bases, with 5 bases between them. Germline V gene data show CDR1 as SEHNR and CDR2 as FQNEAQ (reference sequence). The CDR3 spans 13 residues. The CDR3, as DNA: TGTGCCAGCAGCTTAGCTGGCACCTACGAGCAGTACTTC. The encoded protein is CASSLAGTYEQYF. Combining the CDR3 with reference TRBV7-9 and TRBJ2-7 gives the whole variable domain DTGVSQNPRHKITKRGQNVTFRCDPISEHNRLYWYRQTLGQGPEFLTYFQNEAQLEKSRLLSDRFSAERPKGSFSTLEIQRTEQGDSAMYLCASSLAGTYEQYFGPGTRLTVT.

The V gene is TRBV19, the J gene TRBJ2-3; 9 positions match TRBD1. The CDR3 consists of 17 residues. Losses at the gene ends were 2 bases for V and 5 bases for J; bases not matched to a gene: 11. CDR1 is LNHDA, CDR2 SQIVND, per germline (reference sequence). DNA for the CDR3: TGTGCCAGTAGTATATCCCGCGGGACAGGGACGCGAGATACGCAGTATTTT. Translation gives CASSISRGTGTRDTQYF.

The chain couples TRBV28 to TRBJ1-6; 7 bases fit TRBD1. The CDR3 loop spans 12 amino acids. Germline V gives CDR1 MDHEN, CDR2 SYDVKM. V was clipped by 6 bases and J by 10 bases; unmatched bases: 3. The DNA of the CDR3 is TGTGCCAGCAGGGACAGGCAGTCACCCCTCCACTTT. This sequence encodes CASRDRQSPLHF.

The V and J genes are TRBV28 and TRBJ2-4, with D possibly matching TRBD2 (6 bases). Germline V lookup: CDR1 MDHEN, CDR2 SYDVKM. This CDR3 spans 15 amino acids. Between the trimmed V and J ends, which lost 0 bases and 8 bases, there was a span of 14 bases. CDR3 coding DNA: TGTGCCAGCAGTTTATGGGCGGGGATAACGGACATTCAGTACTTC. Protein product: CASSLWAGITDIQYF. Full variable domain (rest looked up from reference TRBV28 and TRBJ2-4): DVKVTQSSRYLVKRTGEKVFLECVQDMDHENMFWYRQDPGLGLRLIYFSYDVKMKEKGDIPEGYSVSREKKERFSLILESASTNQTSMYLCASSLWAGITDIQYFGAGTRLSVL.